This T cell receptor beta chain was identified during a study of T cell changes during pregnancy in multiple sclerosis. Produced via immunoSEQ multiplex PCR; TCRdb's table is partial and in-frame only. Among about 45,000 clones listed, approximately 89% were seen once. The CDR3 is 16 residues long. CDR1 and CDR2 from the germline V gene are MNHNS and SASEGT. With V trimmed by 3 bases and J by 5 bases, 8 bases remained unmatched. The sequences come from CD8+ T cells from peripheral blood mononuclear cells, collected in the second trimester of pregnancy. This clonotype was obtained from a female donor with multiple sclerosis, enrolled in a pregnancy study. The V gene is TRBV6-1, the J gene TRBJ1-2, with 11 bases aligning to TRBD1. The CDR3 spells CASSDAPDRGLYGYTF. The CDR3 DNA reads TGTGCCAGCAGTGATGCCCCGGACAGGGGGCTTTATGGCTACACCTTC.